This TCR beta chain appears in the sequencing data of a study of control samples from healthy donors and cancer patients. Germline trimming cut 3 bases from V and 14 bases from J; bases unmatched to any gene: 8. Per the germline V gene, CDR1 is MDHEN and CDR2 is SYDVKM. This CDR3 region has 12 residues. Clones were sequenced by immunoSEQ multiplex PCR, and TCRdb holds only the in-frame ones, with some missing. The sample includes some 100,000 clones, 85% to 90% of them seen just once. The TCR comes from a man aged 25 to 40 in good health. The chain joins TRBV28 to TRBJ1-2; the match to TRBD1 covers 8 bases. Material for sequencing was blood. The DNA of the CDR3 is TGTGCCAGCAGTTTGGACAGGGCCCCCCCTACCTTC. It is translated as CASSLDRAPPTF.